This is a list of T cell receptor beta chains from one sample in a study of T-cell memory formation after mild COVID-19. TCRdb itself ran the 5' RACE reads through MiXCR, one entry per CDR3 protein. The sample carries 200,000 to 250,000 distinct CDR3 sequences, 9.5% recorded once. Sequencing input: PBMCs or a T cell subset sorted from them (not recorded which). These receptors originate from a man between 18 and 29 years old who had mild COVID-19 (a few samples of this study predate the infection). Cell type and time point are not known. Each CDR3 is given with its conserved first and last residue. Each record gives: J gene, clone size, D gene, V gene, CDR3 protein, CDR3 DNA. A D gene is named only where the DNA matches it firmly. Not all rows give a size; the values are once, few, many and, for expanded clones, a class.

J gene: TRBJ2-1; clone size: few; D gene: TRBD1; V gene: TRBV5-1; CDR3 protein: CASRGQGWGEQFF; CDR3 DNA: TGCGCCAGCAGGGGACAGGGCTGGGGTGAGCAGTTCTTC
J gene: TRBJ2-2; clone size: -; D gene: -; V gene: TRBV6-2/TRBV6-3; CDR3 protein: CASSYIRGRGSEELFF; CDR3 DNA: TGTGCCAGCAGTTATATTCGCGGCAGGGGCAGTGAGGAGCTGTTTTTT
J gene: TRBJ2-5; clone size: few; D gene: -; V gene: TRBV24-1; CDR3 protein: CATGDNGQETQYF; CDR3 DNA: TGTGCCACCGGAGACAACGGACAAGAGACCCAGTACTTC
J gene: TRBJ1-5; clone size: -; D gene: TRBD1; V gene: TRBV12-3/TRBV12-4; CDR3 protein: CASTQGARYQPQHF; CDR3 DNA: TGTGCCAGCACCCAGGGGGCGCGTTATCAGCCCCAGCATTTT
J gene: TRBJ2-7; clone size: many; D gene: -; V gene: TRBV5-4; CDR3 protein: CASSFPESYEQYF; CDR3 DNA: TGTGCCAGCAGCTTCCCAGAGTCCTACGAGCAGTACTTC
J gene: TRBJ1-1; clone size: many; D gene: -; V gene: TRBV3-1; CDR3 protein: CASSQGLGRTEAFF; CDR3 DNA: TGTGCCAGCAGCCAAGGTCTAGGGAGAACTGAAGCTTTCTTT
J gene: TRBJ2-5; clone size: few; D gene: TRBD2; V gene: TRBV4-2; CDR3 protein: CASSQGLAQETQYF; CDR3 DNA: TGTGCCAGCAGCCAAGGACTAGCTCAAGAGACCCAGTACTTC
J gene: TRBJ1-2; clone size: few; D gene: -; V gene: TRBV6-5; CDR3 protein: CASSYSTRTEYGYTF; CDR3 DNA: TGTGCCAGCAGTTACTCGACCCGGACAGAATATGGCTACACCTTC
J gene: TRBJ2-6; clone size: -; D gene: -; V gene: TRBV4-1; CDR3 protein: CASSQQGTGANVLTF; CDR3 DNA: TGCGCCAGCAGCCAGCAGGGTACTGGGGCCAACGTCCTGACTTTC
J gene: TRBJ2-2; clone size: few; D gene: TRBD1; V gene: TRBV29-1; CDR3 protein: CSAMGQQNTGELFF; CDR3 DNA: TGCAGCGCTATGGGACAGCAGAACACCGGGGAGCTGTTTTTT
J gene: TRBJ2-5; clone size: few; D gene: -; V gene: TRBV5-1; CDR3 protein: CASSWNPGAKETQYF; CDR3 DNA: TGCGCCAGCAGCTGGAACCCGGGGGCTAAAGAGACCCAGTACTTC
J gene: TRBJ1-1; clone size: few; D gene: -; V gene: TRBV28; CDR3 protein: CASSLLRIEAFF; CDR3 DNA: TGTGCCAGCAGTTTGCTTAGAATTGAAGCTTTCTTT
J gene: TRBJ2-1; clone size: -; D gene: TRBD1; V gene: TRBV5-1; CDR3 protein: CASYRDSPDDEQFF; CDR3 DNA: TGCGCCAGCTACCGGGACAGTCCCGATGATGAGCAGTTCTTC
J gene: TRBJ1-1; clone size: -; D gene: -; V gene: TRBV12-3/TRBV12-4; CDR3 protein: CAISPAPQAFF; CDR3 DNA: TGTGCCATCAGCCCCGCGCCCCAAGCTTTCTTT
J gene: TRBJ2-1; clone size: few; D gene: -; V gene: TRBV5-6; CDR3 protein: CASSLSSWDEQFF; CDR3 DNA: TGTGCCAGCAGCTTGTCTAGTTGGGATGAGCAGTTCTTC
J gene: TRBJ1-3; clone size: -; D gene: -; V gene: TRBV10-3; CDR3 protein: CAISERASSGNTIYF; CDR3 DNA: TGTGCCATCAGTGAGAGGGCAAGCTCTGGAAACACCATATATTTT
J gene: TRBJ2-3; clone size: few; D gene: -; V gene: TRBV4-3; CDR3 protein: CASSRNSFTDTQYF; CDR3 DNA: TGCGCCAGCAGCCGGAACAGTTTCACAGATACGCAGTATTTT
J gene: TRBJ2-4; clone size: -; D gene: TRBD1; V gene: TRBV20-1; CDR3 protein: CSAPGQGGNIQYF; CDR3 DNA: TGCAGTGCCCCTGGACAGGGGGGAAACATTCAGTACTTC
J gene: TRBJ2-5; clone size: few; D gene: -; V gene: TRBV2; CDR3 protein: CASNQGGETQYF; CDR3 DNA: TGTGCCAGCAACCAGGGGGGCGAGACCCAGTACTTC
J gene: TRBJ1-1; clone size: -; D gene: TRBD1; V gene: TRBV20-1; CDR3 protein: CSANNGGRGRLMAEAFF; CDR3 DNA: TGCAGTGCGAATAACGGCGGCAGGGGGCGCTTAATGGCTGAAGCTTTCTTT
J gene: TRBJ1-5; clone size: few; D gene: -; V gene: TRBV28; CDR3 protein: CASSLWGGNQPQHF; CDR3 DNA: TGTGCCAGCAGTTTATGGGGAGGCAATCAGCCCCAGCATTTT
J gene: TRBJ1-2; clone size: -; D gene: -; V gene: TRBV3-1; CDR3 protein: CASSPTTRRGGGYTF; CDR3 DNA: TGTGCCAGCAGCCCCACCACGCGGAGGGGCGGAGGCTACACCTTC
J gene: TRBJ2-3; clone size: few; D gene: TRBD1; V gene: TRBV7-8; CDR3 protein: CASSPGTGVQDTQYF; CDR3 DNA: TGTGCCAGCAGCCCGGGGACAGGGGTGCAAGATACGCAGTATTTT
J gene: TRBJ1-1; clone size: -; D gene: -; V gene: TRBV20-1; CDR3 protein: CSVGTEAFF; CDR3 DNA: TGCAGTGTCGGGACTGAAGCTTTCTTT
J gene: TRBJ2-3; clone size: many; D gene: -; V gene: TRBV4-1; CDR3 protein: CASSQAPPGGDKDTQYF; CDR3 DNA: TGCGCCAGCAGCCAAGCCCCCCCCGGCGGGGATAAAGATACGCAGTATTTT
J gene: TRBJ2-3; clone size: once; D gene: TRBD1; V gene: TRBV5-1; CDR3 protein: CASNLQGASTDTQYF; CDR3 DNA: TGCGCCAGCAACCTTCAGGGGGCGAGCACAGATACGCAGTATTTT
J gene: TRBJ1-1; clone size: -; D gene: TRBD1; V gene: TRBV7-9; CDR3 protein: CASSLTGGWDTEAFF; CDR3 DNA: TGTGCCAGCAGCCTCACAGGGGGCTGGGACACTGAAGCTTTCTTT
J gene: TRBJ2-5; clone size: -; D gene: -; V gene: TRBV4-1; CDR3 protein: CASSQFRGETQYF; CDR3 DNA: TGCGCCAGCAGCCAGTTTAGGGGAGAGACCCAGTACTTC
J gene: TRBJ2-1; clone size: few; D gene: -; V gene: TRBV5-1; CDR3 protein: CASSVGVRAGEGEQFF; CDR3 DNA: TGCGCCAGCAGCGTAGGCGTTAGAGCAGGGGAAGGTGAGCAGTTCTTC
J gene: TRBJ1-6; clone size: many; D gene: -; V gene: TRBV4-3; CDR3 protein: CASSQAGPISPLHF; CDR3 DNA: TGCGCCAGCAGCCAGGCTGGCCCAATTTCACCCCTCCACTTT
J gene: TRBJ2-3; clone size: -; D gene: TRBD1; V gene: TRBV29-1; CDR3 protein: CSVAYRGLDTQYF; CDR3 DNA: TGCAGCGTCGCCTACAGGGGGCTGGATACGCAGTATTTT
J gene: TRBJ1-1; clone size: -; D gene: -; V gene: TRBV4-1; CDR3 protein: CASRKGGALNTEAFF; CDR3 DNA: TGCGCCAGCAGGAAAGGCGGCGCCCTGAACACTGAAGCTTTCTTT
J gene: TRBJ2-5; clone size: few; D gene: -; V gene: TRBV25-1; CDR3 protein: CASSDRRRGETQYF; CDR3 DNA: TGTGCCAGCAGTGATCGTCGGCGGGGCGAGACCCAGTACTTC
J gene: TRBJ2-7; clone size: -; D gene: -; V gene: TRBV9; CDR3 protein: CASSPGTGPYTYEQYF; CDR3 DNA: TGTGCCAGCAGCCCCGGGACTGGGCCCTATACCTACGAGCAGTACTTC
J gene: TRBJ1-4; clone size: many; D gene: -; V gene: TRBV20-1; CDR3 protein: CSAGGTQPSGLFF; CDR3 DNA: TGCAGTGCTGGAGGGACCCAACCCTCGGGGCTGTTTTTT
J gene: TRBJ1-1; clone size: -; D gene: -; V gene: TRBV3-1; CDR3 protein: CASSQGPGSNTEAFF; CDR3 DNA: TGTGCCAGCAGCCAAGGGCCAGGATCCAACACTGAAGCTTTCTTT
J gene: TRBJ2-7; clone size: -; D gene: -; V gene: TRBV7-2; CDR3 protein: CASSLPYYEQYF; CDR3 DNA: TGTGCCAGCAGCTTACCGTACTACGAGCAGTACTTC
J gene: TRBJ2-3; clone size: many; D gene: -; V gene: TRBV5-1; CDR3 protein: CASSPGSTDTQYF; CDR3 DNA: TGCGCCAGCAGCCCGGGGAGCACAGATACGCAGTATTTT
J gene: TRBJ1-4; clone size: -; D gene: -; V gene: TRBV7-9; CDR3 protein: CASRPGNEKLFF; CDR3 DNA: TGTGCCAGCAGGCCCGGCAATGAAAAACTGTTTTTT
J gene: TRBJ2-3; clone size: few; D gene: TRBD1; V gene: TRBV5-1; CDR3 protein: CASSTQGALLDTQYF; CDR3 DNA: TGCGCCAGCAGCACACAGGGGGCGTTGTTAGATACGCAGTATTTT
J gene: TRBJ1-2; clone size: -; D gene: -; V gene: TRBV7-2; CDR3 protein: CASRLAGGAGSGYTF; CDR3 DNA: TGTGCCAGCAGATTAGCTGGGGGGGCCGGGAGCGGCTACACCTTC
J gene: TRBJ1-5; clone size: many; D gene: -; V gene: TRBV7-8; CDR3 protein: CASSVGVGQPQHF; CDR3 DNA: TGTGCCAGCAGCGTAGGCGTCGGGCAGCCCCAGCATTTT
J gene: TRBJ2-3; clone size: -; D gene: -; V gene: TRBV5-1; CDR3 protein: CASLGQKDTQYF; CDR3 DNA: TGCGCCAGCCTCGGACAGAAAGATACGCAGTATTTT
J gene: TRBJ2-3; clone size: few; D gene: -; V gene: TRBV6-6; CDR3 protein: CASSYQRHTDTQYF; CDR3 DNA: TGTGCCAGCAGTTACCAGCGGCACACAGATACGCAGTATTTT
J gene: TRBJ1-6; clone size: -; D gene: -; V gene: TRBV20-1; CDR3 protein: CSARDLGEDFYNSPLHF; CDR3 DNA: TGCAGTGCTAGAGATCTGGGGGAGGACTTCTATAATTCACCCCTCCACTTT
J gene: TRBJ1-2; clone size: -; D gene: TRBD1; V gene: TRBV7-9; CDR3 protein: CASSSDRAADRYYTF; CDR3 DNA: TGTGCCAGCAGCTCGGACAGGGCTGCAGATCGATACTACACCTTC